Shown below are 7 T cell receptor beta chains from a single sample sequenced in a study of CD8 T cells in ankylosing spondylitis. A single record per CDR3 protein comes from TCRdb applying MiXCR to the 5' RACE reads. The top ten clones hold about 31% of a sample with 27,000 or so distinct CDR3 sequences, 6.5% to 9% of them seen once. The sample comprised blood. The receptor set was obtained from a male donor with ankylosing spondylitis or in good health (not recorded which).

In its sample, this clonotype was seen a few times. The chain employs TRBV20-1 and TRBJ2-3; 12 bases align to TRBD1. The germline V gene encodes CDR1 DFQATT and CDR2 SNEGSKA (reference sequence). CDR3 length: 16 amino acids. The J segment lost 4 bases and the V segment lost 6 bases, leaving 11 bases of the junction unmatched. The CDR3 loop is CSAMGQGAPVADTQYF. In DNA form, the CDR3 reads TGCAGTGCCATGGGACAGGGGGCCCCAGTGGCAGATACGCAGTATTTT.

The chain couples TRBV7-3 to TRBJ2-3; no clear D. The CDR3 consists of 14 residues. V lost 4 bases and J lost 0, with 8 bases in between. Germline V gene data show CDR1 as SGHTA and CDR2 as FQGTGA. For the CDR3, the DNA is TGTGCCAGCAGCTCCGCGCCAAGCACAGATACGCAGTATTTT. Its protein is CASSSAPSTDTQYF.

This clonotype appeared many times. The chain couples TRBV11-2 to TRBJ2-5; D unclear. CDR3 length: 13 residues. Germline V gene sequence: CDR1 SGHAT, CDR2 FQNNGV. The germline V and J ends were trimmed by 0 bases and 3 bases, with 5 bases remaining between them. DNA of the CDR3: TGTGCCAGCAGCTTAGACGCAGAAGAGACCCAGTACTTC. Translation gives CASSLDAEETQYF.

Only a few counts were recorded for this clonotype. This chain uses TRBV10-3 with TRBJ2-6; 10 nucleotides line up with TRBD1. The CDR3 runs to 18 residues. With 3 bases clipped from V and 3 bases from J, the junction kept 8 bases outside the gene matches. Germline CDR1 is ENHRY and CDR2 is SYGVKD. The CDR3 reads CAISDRRTGGSGANVLTF. Written as DNA, the CDR3 is TGTGCCATCAGTGACAGGAGGACAGGGGGAAGTGGGGCCAACGTCCTGACTTTC.

This clonotype came up many times. The rearrangement joins TRBV10-3 to TRBJ2-2; D might be TRBD1 (5 bases). The germline V gene encodes CDR1 ENHRY and CDR2 SYGVKD. V lost 3 bases, J lost 3 bases, and 8 bases lay in between. The CDR3 runs to 14 residues. The CDR3 loop reads CAISDLGDTGELFF. For the CDR3, the DNA is TGTGCCATCAGTGATTTAGGGGACACCGGGGAGCTGTTTTTT.

This clonotype was detected only a few times. The chain is built from TRBV6-6 and TRBJ2-7, with D uncertain. V shed 4 bases and J shed 3 bases, with 10 bases lying between them. The CDR3 runs to 13 residues. Germline CDR1 and CDR2: MNHNY and SVGAGI (reference sequence). The DNA for the CDR3 is TGTGCCAGCAGTTTCAGACCGGGCTACGAGCAGTACGTC. It yields the protein CASSFRPGYEQYV.

The chain employs TRBV5-1 and TRBJ1-1; TRBD1 might be the D (6 bases). The CDR3 has 14 amino acids. V was clipped by 1 base and J by 1 base, with 8 bases between them. The germline CDR1 and CDR2 sequences are SGHRS and YFSETQ. This CDR3 reads CASSLTGRNTEAFF. The CDR3, as DNA: TGCGCCAGCAGCTTGACAGGGCGGAACACTGAAGCTTTCTTT. Supplemented by reference TRBV5-1 and TRBJ1-1, the full variable domain reads KAGVTQTPRYLIKTRGQQVTLSCSPISGHRSVSWYQQTPGQGLQFLFEYFSETQRNKGNFPGRFSGRQFSNSRSEMNVSTLELGDSALYLCASSLTGRNTEAFFGQGTRLTVV.